A selection of T cell receptor beta chains follows, all from one sample in a study of metastatic and nonmetastatic thyroid tumors. Using MiXCR, TCRdb reanalyzed the PCR reads. The sample includes around 4,200 clones, 30% to 40% of them seen just once. Sample: adjacent normal tissue. The receptors derive from a male donor with papillary thyroid cancer or a benign thyroid nodule (not recorded which). Some clones in this sample may be carry-over from other donors' samples. Both conserved end residues are part of each CDR3. The order of the fields is clone size, V gene, D gene, J gene, CDR3 DNA, CDR3 protein. The D gene is left open where the match is weak. Only some rows state a clone size, as once, few, many or a class for expanded clones.

clone size: -
V gene: TRBV12-3/TRBV12-4
D gene: TRBD1
J gene: TRBJ1-6
CDR3 DNA: TGTGCCAGCAGACCACATGGGACAGGCGATAATTCACCCCTCCACTTT
CDR3 protein: CASRPHGTGDNSPLHF

clone size: once
V gene: TRBV20-1
D gene: -
J gene: TRBJ1-6
CDR3 DNA: TGCAGTGCTAGAGAGATCAATAATTCACCCCTCCACTTT
CDR3 protein: CSAREINNSPLHF

clone size: -
V gene: TRBV2
D gene: -
J gene: TRBJ2-7
CDR3 DNA: TGTGCCAGCAGTGAAACGGCTTCCTACGAGCAGTACTTC
CDR3 protein: CASSETASYEQYF

clone size: few
V gene: TRBV6-5
D gene: -
J gene: TRBJ2-7
CDR3 DNA: TGTGCCAGCAGTTATTCCCCGACCGAGCAGTACTTC
CDR3 protein: CASSYSPTEQYF

clone size: -
V gene: TRBV27
D gene: -
J gene: TRBJ2-7
CDR3 DNA: TGTGCCAGCAGCAGGGACGGGGGAAGGCTCGAGCAGTACTTC
CDR3 protein: CASSRDGGRLEQYF

clone size: medium-sized
V gene: TRBV3-1
D gene: TRBD1
J gene: TRBJ1-4
CDR3 DNA: TGTGCCAGCAGCCAAGATTTAGGGGGCGTTACTAATGAAAAACTGTTTTTT
CDR3 protein: CASSQDLGGVTNEKLFF

clone size: -
V gene: TRBV11-2
D gene: TRBD1
J gene: TRBJ1-2
CDR3 DNA: TGTGCCAGCAGCCCCTGGACAGGGGGGCAGTATGGCTACACCTTC
CDR3 protein: CASSPWTGGQYGYTF

clone size: -
V gene: TRBV6-1
D gene: -
J gene: TRBJ2-7
CDR3 DNA: TGTGCCAGCAAGGGCGTTTCCTACGAGCAGTACTTC
CDR3 protein: CASKGVSYEQYF

clone size: medium-sized
V gene: TRBV14
D gene: -
J gene: TRBJ2-3
CDR3 DNA: TGTGCCAGCAGCCAAGATCAAATCACGGGAAAAGATACGCAGTATTTT
CDR3 protein: CASSQDQITGKDTQYF

clone size: -
V gene: TRBV30
D gene: -
J gene: TRBJ1-5
CDR3 DNA: TGTGCCTGGAGTGTAATGGCCGATCAGCCCCAGCATTTT
CDR3 protein: CAWSVMADQPQHF

clone size: large
V gene: TRBV6-5
D gene: -
J gene: TRBJ1-1
CDR3 DNA: TGTGCCAGCAGTTACTTGGGGGAAACTGAAGCTTTCTTT
CDR3 protein: CASSYLGETEAFF

clone size: -
V gene: TRBV5-1
D gene: TRBD1
J gene: TRBJ2-7
CDR3 DNA: TGCGCCAGCAGCAGCGGACAGGGTACGGGGTGGTACGAGCAGTACTTC
CDR3 protein: CASSSGQGTGWYEQYF

clone size: -
V gene: TRBV7-2
D gene: TRBD1
J gene: TRBJ2-1
CDR3 DNA: TGTGCCAGCAGCTTGGGGACAGTTTACAATGAGCAGTTCTTC
CDR3 protein: CASSLGTVYNEQFF

clone size: -
V gene: TRBV6-1
D gene: -
J gene: TRBJ2-3
CDR3 DNA: TGTGCCAGCAGCTTGCCCGTTGCCGGCTTACGATCTACGCAGTATTTT
CDR3 protein: CASSLPVAGLRSTQYF

clone size: medium-sized
V gene: TRBV20-1
D gene: -
J gene: TRBJ2-7
CDR3 DNA: TGCAGTGCTAGAACCGGGATCACCTACGAGCAGTACTTC
CDR3 protein: CSARTGITYEQYF

clone size: -
V gene: TRBV5-1
D gene: TRBD2
J gene: TRBJ2-1
CDR3 DNA: TGCGCCAGCAGCTTGGCCGGGACTAACTACAATGAGCAGTTCTTC
CDR3 protein: CASSLAGTNYNEQFF

clone size: -
V gene: TRBV28
D gene: TRBD1
J gene: TRBJ1-1
CDR3 DNA: TGTGCCAGCACCGCACCAGGGGGCAAGGCGGACACTGAAGCTTTCTTT
CDR3 protein: CASTAPGGKADTEAFF

clone size: few
V gene: TRBV2
D gene: TRBD2
J gene: TRBJ2-7
CDR3 DNA: TGTGCCAGCAGTGATTTACTAGCGGGCACCTACGAGCAGTACTTC
CDR3 protein: CASSDLLAGTYEQYF

clone size: -
V gene: TRBV5-1
D gene: TRBD2
J gene: TRBJ2-7
CDR3 DNA: TGCGCCAGCAGCTTGGGTGGGCCCGGGACTAACAAGAAGGACTACGAGCAGTACTTC
CDR3 protein: CASSLGGPGTNKKDYEQYF

clone size: medium-sized
V gene: TRBV9
D gene: -
J gene: TRBJ2-7
CDR3 DNA: TGTGCCAGCAGCGTCGACTCAACCTACGAGCAGTACTTC
CDR3 protein: CASSVDSTYEQYF

clone size: -
V gene: TRBV20-1
D gene: TRBD2
J gene: TRBJ2-7
CDR3 DNA: TGCAGTGCTAGAGTAGCGGGAGGAATGGGGGAGCAGTACTTC
CDR3 protein: CSARVAGGMGEQYF

clone size: -
V gene: TRBV27
D gene: -
J gene: TRBJ2-3
CDR3 DNA: TGTGCCAGCAGCAGGAACACAGATACGCAGTATTTT
CDR3 protein: CASSRNTDTQYF

clone size: -
V gene: TRBV5-1
D gene: TRBD1
J gene: TRBJ1-4
CDR3 DNA: TGCGCCAGCAGCCTACGCGGCCCGGGACAGCCTAATGAAAAACTGTTTTTT
CDR3 protein: CASSLRGPGQPNEKLFF

clone size: few
V gene: TRBV27
D gene: TRBD1
J gene: TRBJ2-7
CDR3 DNA: TGTGCCAGCAGTTTGTTTGGGACAGCCTCCTACGAGCAGTACTTC
CDR3 protein: CASSLFGTASYEQYF

clone size: many
V gene: TRBV11-2
D gene: TRBD2
J gene: TRBJ2-7
CDR3 DNA: TGTGCCAGCAGCTTAGATCCTAGCGGGAGGGGGGAGCAGTACTTC
CDR3 protein: CASSLDPSGRGEQYF

clone size: -
V gene: TRBV3-1
D gene: TRBD1
J gene: TRBJ2-7
CDR3 DNA: TGTGCCAGTTATAATACAGGGGGCTACGAGCAGTACTTC
CDR3 protein: CASYNTGGYEQYF

clone size: few
V gene: TRBV27
D gene: TRBD2
J gene: TRBJ2-7
CDR3 DNA: TGTGCCAGCAGTTACATCAGACTAGCGGGTGGAACCTACGAGCAGTACTTC
CDR3 protein: CASSYIRLAGGTYEQYF

clone size: few
V gene: TRBV6-1
D gene: TRBD2
J gene: TRBJ2-2
CDR3 DNA: TGTGCCAGCACCGGACTAGCGGGGGACATCGGGGAGCTGTTTTTT
CDR3 protein: CASTGLAGDIGELFF

clone size: -
V gene: TRBV20-1
D gene: -
J gene: TRBJ2-1
CDR3 DNA: TGCAGTGCTCCCGGGACTGGCCAACACAATGAGCAGTTCTTC
CDR3 protein: CSAPGTGQHNEQFF

clone size: -
V gene: TRBV7-9
D gene: -
J gene: TRBJ2-5
CDR3 DNA: TGTGCCAGCAGCTTAGCAGGGATGTGGGAGACCCAGTACTTC
CDR3 protein: CASSLAGMWETQYF

clone size: many
V gene: TRBV20-1
D gene: -
J gene: TRBJ2-3
CDR3 DNA: TGCAGTGCTATCTCGGGGGCTAGCACAGATACGCAGTATTTT
CDR3 protein: CSAISGASTDTQYF

clone size: few
V gene: TRBV4-1
D gene: TRBD2
J gene: TRBJ2-7
CDR3 DNA: TGCGCCAGCAGCCAAGATAGGACTAGCGGATCCTACGAGCAGTACTTC
CDR3 protein: CASSQDRTSGSYEQYF

clone size: few
V gene: TRBV6-1
D gene: TRBD2
J gene: TRBJ2-3
CDR3 DNA: TGTGCCAGCAGTGACGGCGCGGGAGACACAGATACGCAGTATTTT
CDR3 protein: CASSDGAGDTDTQYF

clone size: few
V gene: TRBV25-1
D gene: -
J gene: TRBJ1-3
CDR3 DNA: TGTGCCAGCACCCTTGGAAACACCATATATTTT
CDR3 protein: CASTLGNTIYF

clone size: -
V gene: TRBV20-1
D gene: -
J gene: TRBJ1-1
CDR3 DNA: TGCAGTGCTAGAGTAGGCACAGGTACTGAAGCTTTCTTT
CDR3 protein: CSARVGTGTEAFF

clone size: many
V gene: TRBV14
D gene: -
J gene: TRBJ1-3
CDR3 DNA: TGCGCCAGCAGCCAAGGAAGGGGTCCTGGAAACACCATATATTTT
CDR3 protein: CASSQGRGPGNTIYF

clone size: medium-sized
V gene: TRBV5-1
D gene: TRBD2
J gene: TRBJ2-1
CDR3 DNA: TGCGCCAGCAGCTTGCCTTTAGTCTTCGGCGGGAGGAGAACCTACAATGAGCAGTTCTTC
CDR3 protein: CASSLPLVFGGRRTYNEQFF

clone size: few
V gene: TRBV6-4
D gene: -
J gene: TRBJ1-6
CDR3 DNA: TGTGCCAGCAGCCCCGGGACGACGAATTCACCCCTCCACTTT
CDR3 protein: CASSPGTTNSPLHF

clone size: -
V gene: TRBV11-2
D gene: -
J gene: TRBJ1-4
CDR3 DNA: TGTGCCAGCAGCTTCAGAGGGCTGGGGGAAAAACTGTTTTTT
CDR3 protein: CASSFRGLGEKLFF

clone size: large
V gene: TRBV6-2/TRBV6-3
D gene: -
J gene: TRBJ2-1
CDR3 DNA: TGTGCCAGCAGTTACCTTAGCAATGAGCAGTTCTTC
CDR3 protein: CASSYLSNEQFF

clone size: -
V gene: TRBV7-8
D gene: -
J gene: TRBJ2-1
CDR3 DNA: TGTGCCAGCAGCTTATGGCGCCTCCAAGAAAATGAGCAGTTCTTC
CDR3 protein: CASSLWRLQENEQFF